What follows are 9 T cell receptor beta chains derived from one specimen sequenced in a study of CD8 T cells in Susac syndrome. RNA amounts of about 0.5 to 1 ug underwent reverse transcription with random hexamers. TCRdb called the immunoSEQ multiplex PCR reads again in MiXCR, with one record for every CDR3 protein. The data contain some 70,000 distinct CDR3 sequences, 90% to 95% of them singletons. Sequencing was carried out using CD8+ T cells from PBMCs. These receptors were obtained from a human donor with multiple sclerosis.

The chain recombines TRBV7-8 with TRBJ2-3; 11 nucleotides agree with TRBD2. This CDR3 spans 18 amino acids. V lost 2 bases and J lost 1; bases outside the gene matches: 8. Germline assignment: CDR1 SGHVS and CDR2 FQNEAQ. The CDR3 loop is CASSLPTSGGGGTDTQYF. CDR3 bases: TGTGCCAGCAGCTTACCAACTAGCGGGGGAGGGGGCACAGATACGCAGTATTTT. Based on the CDR3 plus reference TRBV7-8 and TRBJ2-3, the full variable domain is GAGVSQSPRYKVAKRGQDVALRCDPISGHVSLFWYQQALGQGPEFLTYFQNEAQLDKSGLPSDRFFAERPEGSVSTLKIQRTQQEDSAVYLCASSLPTSGGGGTDTQYFGPGTRLTVL.

The J gene is TRBJ2-2, the V gene TRBV7-3, with D maybe TRBD2 (6 bases). There are 15 residues in the CDR3. Germline V gene lookup returns CDR1 SGHTA and CDR2 FQGTGA. V was shortened by 4 bases and J by 7 bases, with 16 bases between the two germline ends. The CDR3 loop is CASSYDGSVNGELFF. The CDR3 nucleotides read TGTGCCAGCAGCTATGACGGGAGCGTTAACGGGGAGCTGTTTTTT. The full variable domain, with the rest looked up from reference TRBV7-3 and TRBJ2-2, is GAGVSQTPSNKVTEKGKYVELRCDPISGHTALYWYRQSLGQGPEFLIYFQGTGAADDSGLPNDRFFAVRPEGSVSTLKIQRTERGDSAVYLCASSYDGSVNGELFFGEGSRLTVL.

The J gene is TRBJ2-1, the V gene TRBV25-1; D is undetermined. Looked up from germline, CDR1 is MGHDK and CDR2 is SYGVNS. This CDR3 contains 13 residues. Trimming pared 1 base from V and 9 bases from J, leaving 10 bases between. The CDR3 protein is CASSESYGVEQFF. The DNA of the CDR3 is TGTGCCAGCAGTGAATCTTACGGTGTTGAGCAGTTCTTC.

This chain uses TRBV6-4 with TRBJ2-3, with a possible D match to TRBD1 (6 bases). This CDR3 is 14 amino acids long. The germline gives CDR1 MRHNA, CDR2 SNTAGT. Trimming shortened V by 2 bases and J by 0 bases, and 6 bases separated the two germline ends. CDR3 sequence: CASSDRGSTDTQYF. CDR3 bases: TGTGCCAGCAGTGACAGGGGGAGCACAGATACGCAGTATTTT.

V is TRBV4-2 and J is TRBJ2-3; no reliable D call. The CDR3 covers 14 residues. The V end lost 0 bases, the J end lost 5 bases, and 9 bases lay between the germline ends. Germline V gene lookup returns CDR1 LGHNA and CDR2 YNFKEQ. This CDR3 is CASSQEEAEDTQYF. CDR3 DNA sequence: TGTGCCAGCAGCCAAGAGGAAGCAGAAGATACGCAGTATTTT.

The DNA of the CDR3 is TGTGCCAGCAGCTTAGCGAGCGGGAGACTTAACGAGCAGTACTTC. Amino acids: CASSLASGRLNEQYF. The chain links TRBV7-9 to TRBJ2-7; 8 bases match TRBD2. This CDR3 has 15 amino acids. Germline CDR1 and CDR2: SEHNR and FQNEAQ (reference sequence). J was trimmed by 5 bases and V by 0 bases; bases with no gene match: 6.

J is TRBJ2-7 and V is TRBV27; no clear D. Germline V lookup: CDR1 MNHEY, CDR2 SMNVEV (reference sequence). V gave up 4 bases and J gave up 1 base, with 5 bases separating them. The CDR3 consists of 12 residues. The CDR3 reads CASSSPSYEQYF. CDR3 nucleotide sequence: TGTGCCAGCAGTTCCCCTTCCTACGAGCAGTACTTC.

This chain joins TRBV15 and TRBJ2-1; 8 bases match TRBD1. Trimming cost V 0 bases and J 8 bases; bases outside gene matches: 6. CDR1 and CDR2 from the germline V gene are LNHNV and YYDKDF (reference sequence). The CDR3 sequence is 15 residues long. CDR3: CATSRDRTGTDEQFF. In DNA, the CDR3 is TGTGCCACCAGCAGAGATCGGACAGGGACGGATGAGCAGTTCTTC.

The CDR3 region is CASGAGFSYEQYF. The CDR3 DNA reads as TGTGCCAGCGGAGCCGGGTTCTCCTACGAGCAGTACTTC. The chain links TRBV2 to TRBJ2-7; D gene uncertain. Deletions cut 8 bases from V and 0 bases from J, with 11 bases between. CDR1 is SNHLY, CDR2 FYNNEI, per germline. The CDR3 totals 13 residues.